This TCR beta chain was obtained from a study of CD8+CD57+ T cells in acquired aplastic anemia. Across the whole study: Roughly 3.2 ug was the average amount of DNA from sorted CD4+ and CD8+ cells.

Sequencing involved patients with CD8+CD57+ cell expansion previously shown by flow cytometry. Every patient presented with severe acquired aplastic anemia. Among the patients, none had received any therapy at the time of blood sampling. As for this clonotype: Its antigen is unidentified.

V was clipped by 2 bases and J by 0 bases, with 11 bases between them. This CDR3 has 16 amino acids. Germline lookup yields CDR1 MNHEY and CDR2 SVGEGT. Genomic DNA, the template, was used for profiling of the TCR beta VDJ and CDR3. One entry per CDR3 protein, called by TCRdb with MiXCR from the reads. In the table there are some 170,000 distinct CDR3 sequences, roughly 48% of which are singletons. Whole-study findings and limits: Roughly 28 was the count of CD8+ CDR3 sequences that patients shared with controls.

Sequencing was performed on sorted CD4+, CD8+, or CD8+CD57+ T cells (not recorded which) from PBMCs. The sequence came from a human donor with aplastic anemia. The gene calls are TRBV6-2 or TRBV6-3 and TRBJ1-5, with D hard to call. CDR3 coding DNA: TGTGCCAGCAGTTACCTTGGGATGGCTAGCAATCAGCCCCAGCATTTT. It codes for CASSYLGMASNQPQHF.